Listed below are T cell receptor beta chains from one sample, sequenced in a study of T cells after posttransplantation cyclophosphamide. Profiling relied on immunoSEQ multiplex PCR, and the TCRdb table lists in-frame clones only, not all of them. The repertoire has 42,000 or so clones, about nine tenths of them found once; the top ten carry under 3%. Sequenced material: PBMCs, taken just over 60 days after allogeneic stem cell transplant with posttransplant cyclophosphamide. These receptors originate from a male patient aged 55 to 69 who received an allogeneic stem cell transplant from a related donor and was CMV-positive. The graft donor may have given rise to some T cells. Each CDR3 is given with its conserved first and last residue. The order of the fields is V gene, clone size, J gene, D gene, CDR3 protein, CDR3 DNA. D genes are given only for firm matches. Clone size is given for some rows only: seen once, a few or many times, or a class if the clone is expanded.

TRBV7-7	.	TRBJ1-3	.	CASSLGESSGNTIYF	TGTGCCAGCAGCTTAGGCGAGTCCTCTGGAAACACCATATATTTT
TRBV12-5	.	TRBJ1-3	TRBD1	CASGSDRAGNTIYF	TGTGCTAGTGGTTCGGACAGGGCTGGAAACACCATATATTTT
TRBV19	.	TRBJ1-5	.	CASSVPRQPQHF	TGTGCCAGTAGTGTCCCGCGGCAGCCCCAGCATTTT
TRBV5-6	.	TRBJ2-3	.	CASSLVRSGTDTQYF	TGTGCCAGCAGCTTGGTGAGGTCGGGCACAGATACGCAGTATTTT
TRBV27	.	TRBJ1-2	.	CASSSRGIDYGYTF	TGTGCCAGCAGTTCCAGGGGTATTGACTATGGCTACACCTTC
TRBV4-1	.	TRBJ1-6	.	CASSQDRANSPLHF	TGCGCCAGCAGCCAAGACAGGGCTAATTCACCCCTCCACTTT
TRBV9	.	TRBJ1-4	TRBD1	CASSVETGHNEKLFF	TGTGCCAGCAGCGTTGAGACAGGGCATAATGAAAAACTGTTTTTT
TRBV9	.	TRBJ1-1	.	CASSFQGGAEAFF	TGTGCCAGCAGCTTCCAAGGGGGTGCTGAAGCTTTCTTT
TRBV2	.	TRBJ2-5	TRBD2	CASTTLAGGAETQYF	TGTGCCAGCACCACACTAGCGGGGGGCGCCGAGACCCAGTACTTC
TRBV13	once	TRBJ2-6	TRBD1	CASSFTGAGANVLTF	TGTGCCAGCAGCTTTACAGGGGCTGGGGCCAACGTCCTGACTTTC
TRBV28	.	TRBJ2-7	TRBD2	CASSVAGSSYEQYF	TGTGCCAGCAGTGTAGCGGGGAGTTCCTACGAGCAGTACTTC
TRBV5-6	.	TRBJ2-3	TRBD2	CASSLFSGGTDTQYF	TGTGCCAGCAGCTTGTTTAGCGGGGGAACAGATACGCAGTATTTT
TRBV5-6	few	TRBJ2-6	.	CASSARPTSGANVLTF	TGTGCCAGCAGCGCGAGGCCTACTTCTGGGGCCAACGTCCTGACTTTC
TRBV10-3	.	TRBJ1-2	.	CAISESISRGGSGYTF	TGTGCCATCAGTGAGTCGATAAGCAGGGGTGGGAGTGGCTACACCTTC
TRBV27	.	TRBJ1-3	.	CASSLSGASSGNTIYF	TGTGCCAGCAGTTTATCGGGGGCCAGCTCTGGAAACACCATATATTTT
TRBV10-1	.	TRBJ1-2	TRBD1	CASSVDRVIGYTF	TGCGCCAGCAGTGTGGACAGGGTAATCGGCTACACCTTC
TRBV20-1	.	TRBJ1-1	.	CGQGTNTEAFF	TGCGGGCAGGGGACGAACACTGAAGCTTTCTTT
TRBV21-1	.	TRBJ1-1	.	CASSKVGHLNTEAFF	TGTGCCAGCAGCAAAGTTGGACACCTAAACACTGAAGCTTTCTTT
TRBV7-9	.	TRBJ2-5	.	CASSFPRDQETQYF	TGTGCCAGCAGCTTTCCACGGGACCAAGAGACCCAGTACTTC
TRBV7-6	.	TRBJ2-7	TRBD1	CASSRTGKYEQYF	TGTGCCAGCAGCCGGACAGGGAAATACGAGCAGTACTTC
TRBV7-8	.	TRBJ1-2	.	CASSLDRDYGYTF	TGTGCCAGCAGCTTAGACAGGGATTATGGCTACACCTTC
TRBV30	.	TRBJ1-6	.	CAWSVRGNNSPLHF	TGTGCCTGGAGTGTACGGGGAAATAATTCACCCCTCCACTTT
TRBV5-1	.	TRBJ1-1	.	CASSVDRVNTEAFF	TGCGCCAGCAGCGTGGACAGAGTGAACACTGAAGCTTTCTTT
TRBV7-2	few	TRBJ2-7	.	CASSLSQGHSYEQYF	TGTGCCAGCAGCTTATCGCAGGGTCACTCCTACGAGCAGTACTTC
TRBV29-1	.	TRBJ1-2	TRBD1	CSAPRDRDWGYTF	TGCAGCGCCCCTCGGGACAGGGATTGGGGCTACACCTTC
TRBV19	.	TRBJ2-1	.	CASGSGNEQFF	TGTGCCAGCGGCTCAGGGAATGAGCAGTTCTTC
TRBV2	once	TRBJ1-1	.	CASRGNQVSF	TGTGCCAGCAGGGGTAACCAGGTTTCCTTT
TRBV5-1	.	TRBJ2-5	TRBD2	CASSFSSGGETQYF	TGCGCCAGCAGCTTCTCTAGCGGGGGAGAGACCCAGTACTTC
TRBV9	.	TRBJ1-1	TRBD1	CASSGPQGIDTEAFF	TGTGCCAGCAGCGGTCCACAGGGGATTGACACTGAAGCTTTCTTT
TRBV11-2	.	TRBJ2-7	TRBD1	CASSTPGGYEQYF	TGTGCCAGCAGCACTCCAGGGGGCTACGAGCAGTACTTC
TRBV18	.	TRBJ1-1	.	CASSPQDREAFF	TGTGCCAGCTCACCACAGGACAGAGAAGCTTTCTTT
TRBV11-2	.	TRBJ2-1	TRBD2	CASSRGLADNEQFF	TGTGCCAGCAGCAGAGGACTAGCGGACAATGAGCAGTTCTTC
TRBV7-6	.	TRBJ2-1	TRBD2	CASSLPGPTSGGANEQFF	TGTGCCAGCAGCTTGCCCGGGCCTACTAGCGGGGGGGCGAATGAGCAGTTCTTC
TRBV5-6	.	TRBJ2-5	TRBD2	CASSYLLATAQETQYF	TGTGCCAGCAGCTACTTACTAGCGACCGCGCAAGAGACCCAGTACTTC
TRBV7-7	.	TRBJ2-5	.	CASSLNRGSQETQYF	TGTGCCAGCAGCTTAAACCGCGGCTCACAAGAGACCCAGTACTTC
TRBV9	.	TRBJ2-6	TRBD1	CASSLGTGGPGANVLTF	TGTGCCAGCAGCCTCGGGACAGGGGGCCCTGGGGCCAACGTCCTGACTTTC
TRBV5-1	few	TRBJ1-1	TRBD1	CASSLESGGRTEAFF	TGCGCCAGCAGCTTGGAGTCAGGGGGAAGGACTGAAGCTTTCTTT
TRBV7-6	.	TRBJ1-5	.	CASSPNPDQPQHF	TGTGCCAGCAGCCCAAACCCGGATCAGCCCCAGCATTTT
TRBV7-2	.	TRBJ1-1	.	CASSHSGGRANTEAFF	TGTGCCAGCAGCCATTCCGGCGGGCGGGCGAACACTGAAGCTTTCTTT
TRBV5-1	.	TRBJ1-1	.	CASSLGTSNTEAFF	TGCGCCAGCAGCTTGGGGACAAGCAACACTGAAGCTTTCTTT
TRBV6-1	.	TRBJ1-5	.	CASSRAGDNQPQHF	TGTGCCAGCTCAAGGGCAGGGGACAATCAGCCCCAGCATTTT
TRBV13	.	TRBJ2-2	.	CASSLAGMNTGELFF	TGTGCCAGCAGCTTAGCAGGGATGAACACCGGGGAGCTGTTTTTT
TRBV9	.	TRBJ2-7	TRBD1	CASSVGLGTGVDEQYF	TGTGCCAGCAGCGTAGGGCTGGGGACAGGGGTCGACGAGCAGTACTTC
TRBV5-4	.	TRBJ2-1	TRBD2	CASSYFSGGALNEQFF	TGTGCCAGCAGCTATTTTAGCGGGGGGGCCTTGAATGAGCAGTTCTTC
TRBV6-1	.	TRBJ1-4	.	CASSEDVWQATNEKLFF	TGTGCCAGCAGTGAAGACGTTTGGCAGGCAACTAATGAAAAACTGTTTTTT
TRBV4-1	.	TRBJ1-2	.	CASSQDPGIYGYTF	TGCGCCAGCAGCCAAGATCCCGGGATTTATGGCTACACCTTC
TRBV6-1	.	TRBJ1-2	.	CASSEGGGGFEGYTF	TGTGCCAGCAGTGAAGGGGGTGGGGGGTTTGAAGGCTACACCTTC
TRBV10-3	.	TRBJ2-7	TRBD2	CATLSGGAYEQYF	TGTGCCACCCTTAGCGGGGGGGCGTACGAGCAGTACTTC
TRBV21-1	few	TRBJ2-1	.	CASRIRREDGGALPYNEQFF	TGTGCCAGCAGAATCAGGAGGGAAGACGGGGGGGCTTTACCCTACAATGAGCAGTTCTTC
TRBV5-1	.	TRBJ1-6	.	CASSHIDRNSPLHF	TGCGCCAGCAGCCACATAGACAGAAATTCACCCCTCCACTTT
TRBV7-8	.	TRBJ2-5	.	CASTPLSRTQYF	TGTGCCAGCACCCCCCTATCCCGGACCCAGTACTTC
TRBV10-3	.	TRBJ2-3	.	CAISEEPVRTDTQYF	TGTGCCATCAGTGAGGAGCCTGTGCGCACAGATACGCAGTATTTT
TRBV10-3	.	TRBJ2-3	TRBD2	CATQGAGGSTDTQYF	TGTGCCACCCAAGGGGCGGGGGGGAGCACAGATACGCAGTATTTT